This passage covers 17 T cell receptor beta chains from one sample sequenced in a study of blood T cells in healthy people across ages. For the second PCR, which ran for roughly 6 to 11 cycles, a sample-barcoded 5' primer and a J-beta primer mix were used. MiXCR, run by TCRdb on the 5' RACE reads, gives a single entry per CDR3 protein. Among roughly 800,000 distinct CDR3 sequences listed, 20% to 25% were seen once. Separately, the same data were catalogued under a study of T cells of mothers and their children.

Sequenced: blood. The receptors shown here come from a boy between 10 and 17 years old in good health.

The gene calls are TRBV11-2 and TRBJ2-1, with 11 bases fitting TRBD2. The V gene end was trimmed by 5 bases and the J gene end by 8 bases; junction bases not matched to a gene: 5. The CDR3 is 14 residues long. The germline gives CDR1 SGHAT, CDR2 FQNNGV. CDR3 region: CASSRSGRGDEQFF. The CDR3 nucleotides are TGTGCCAGCAGCCGTAGCGGGAGGGGCGATGAGCAGTTCTTC.

The chain joins TRBV12-3 or TRBV12-4 to TRBJ2-2; 9 positions agree with TRBD1. CDR3 size: 19 residues. The trim removed 7 bases at V and 1 base at J, leaving 16 bases unmatched. The CDR3 bases are TGTGCCAGCATTCTGAGCCGGGACAGGGACTTTCGGAACACCGGGGAGCTGTTTTTT. As protein: CASILSRDRDFRNTGELFF.

This clonotype has just a few counts. The V and J genes are TRBV11-2 and TRBJ2-1; 14 positions match TRBD2. The CDR3 is 17 amino acids. CDR1 is SGHAT and CDR2 is FQNNGV in the germline V gene. V dropped 0 bases and J dropped 4; count of bases not matched to a gene: 2. The CDR3 DNA sequence: TGTGCCAGCAGCTTAGACGGACTAGCGGGAGGATACAATGAGCAGTTCTTC. Protein product: CASSLDGLAGGYNEQFF.

The rearrangement joins TRBV7-9 to TRBJ2-7; tentatively, D is TRBD2 (5 bases). Germline V lookup: CDR1 SEHNR, CDR2 FQNEAQ (reference sequence). The CDR3 sequence is 14 residues long. The V gene lost 5 bases and the J gene lost 0 bases, with 11 bases spanning the gap. The CDR3 nucleotides are TGTGCCAGCAGCGCGGGCCTGAGCTCCTACGAGCAGTACTTC. It yields the protein CASSAGLSSYEQYF. Looking up the rest from reference TRBV7-9 and TRBJ2-7 gives the full variable domain: DTGVSQNPRHKITKRGQNVTFRCDPISEHNRLYWYRQTLGQGPEFLTYFQNEAQLEKSRLLSDRFSAERPKGSFSTLEIQRTEQGDSAMYLCASSAGLSSYEQYFGPGTRLTVT.

The table lists this clonotype with a few counts. The genes are TRBV29-1 and TRBJ2-1, with a tentative D call TRBD2 (7 bases). Trimming took 1 base from V and 6 from J, leaving 19 bases between them. Germline V lookup: CDR1 SQVTM, CDR2 ANQGSEA. This CDR3 is built from 16 residues. This chain's CDR3 is CSVEAPARGALNEQFF. The CDR3 DNA is TGCAGCGTTGAAGCCCCAGCCCGGGGGGCTCTCAATGAGCAGTTCTTC.

In its sample, this clonotype was seen a few times. The V and J genes are TRBV28 and TRBJ2-7; 7 nucleotides line up with TRBD1. Trimming at V came to 10 bases and at J to 3 bases, leaving 6 bases not matched to a gene. The CDR3 has 12 amino acids. CDR1 and CDR2 (germline): MDHEN, SYDVKM. The CDR3 sequence is CATRSGGYEQYF. CDR3 nucleotides: TGTGCCACCAGATCAGGGGGCTACGAGCAGTACTTC.

The chain employs TRBV9 and TRBJ2-3; TRBD2 agrees at 7 bases. The V segment lost 2 bases and the J segment 1 base; nucleotides outside the gene matches: 1. This CDR3 has 14 amino acids. Germline V gene data show CDR1 as SGDLS and CDR2 as YYNGEE. CDR3 DNA: TGTGCCAGCAGCGTTACTAGCGGCACAGATACGCAGTATTTT. It translates to CASSVTSGTDTQYF. Based on the CDR3 plus reference TRBV9 and TRBJ2-3, the full variable domain is DSGVTQTPKHLITATGQRVTLRCSPRSGDLSVYWYQQSLDQGLQFLIQYYNGEERAKGNILERFSAQQFPDLHSELNLSSLELGDSALYFCASSVTSGTDTQYFGPGTRLTVL.

A few counts support this clonotype. Relative to the germline gene, one junction end is altered; a read error may explain this. The chain is built from TRBV29-1 and TRBJ2-7, with 8 bases lining up with TRBD2. Germline loops: CDR1 SQVTM, CDR2 ANQGSEA. The CDR3 length is 15 residues. CDR3 bases: TGCAGCATTGAAGATGACCTAGCGGGTCCCTACGAGCAGTACTTC. Residues: CSIEDDLAGPYEQYF.

The chain is built from TRBV10-3 and TRBJ2-3, with 7 bases aligning to TRBD2. Germline loops: CDR1 ENHRY, CDR2 SYGVKD. With 5 bases clipped from V and 6 bases from J, the junction kept 8 bases outside the gene matches. The CDR3 is 14 amino acids. CDR3 nucleotides: TGTGCCATCAGTACACTAACTAGCGCGGATACGCAGTATTTT. This encodes CAISTLTSADTQYF.

This chain's CDR3 is CASSLIGFGEAFF. The CDR3 bases are TGTGCCAGCAGCTTAATTGGGTTTGGTGAAGCTTTCTTT. The rearrangement joins TRBV13 to TRBJ1-1; no firm D call. This CDR3 spans 13 amino acids. CDR1 PRHDT and CDR2 FYEKMQ come from the germline V gene (reference sequence). The V and J ends lost 2 bases and 7 bases respectively, with 11 bases between them.

This clonotype showed up just a few times. The CDR3 reads CASSYLGTSSEQFF. In nucleotides, the CDR3 is TGTGCCAGCAGTTACTTAGGGACTAGTAGTGAGCAGTTCTTC. The chain has TRBV6-2 or TRBV6-3 and TRBJ2-1, with TRBD2 matching 8 bases. The CDR3 is made up of 14 amino acids. The ends lost 1 base at V and 9 bases at J; junction bases unmatched: 5. The V gene's germline CDR1 is MNHEY and CDR2 SVGEGT.

In its sample, this clonotype was seen a few times. The rearrangement joins TRBV4-3 to TRBJ2-5, with a possible D match to TRBD2 (5 bases). Near its end, the DNA agrees better with TRBJ2-1, so the J call may be wrong. The CDR3 covers 14 residues. Germline values: CDR1 LGHNA, CDR2 YSLEER. The CDR3 coding sequence is TGCGCCAGCAGCCAAGATGGAGGTGGGGATGAGCAGTTCTTC. This codes for CASSQDGGGDEQFF.

This chain links TRBV20-1 with TRBJ2-1, with D perhaps TRBD2 (6 bases). V shed 6 bases and J shed 3 bases, with 21 bases lying between them. The CDR3 covers 16 residues. Germline values: CDR1 DFQATT, CDR2 SNEGSKA (reference sequence). The CDR3 sequence: CSAGERPGVNYNEQFF. DNA for the CDR3: TGCAGTGCGGGGGAGCGCCCGGGGGTTAACTACAATGAGCAGTTCTTC.

On this clonotype: A much more abundant neighbour one base away suggests this may be a read error. V and J are TRBV28 and TRBJ1-1, with D hard to call. The germline gives CDR1 MDHEN, CDR2 SYDVKM. The CDR3 consists of 16 residues. CDR3 sequence: CASSPPGREMNTETFF. DNA of the CDR3: TGTGCCAGCAGTCCGCCGGGGAGAGAAATGAACACTGAAACTTTCTTT.

This chain links TRBV7-2 with TRBJ2-7, with TRBD2 identical over 7 bases. Losses at the gene ends were 8 bases for V and 1 base for J; bases not matched to a gene: 11. The CDR3 is made up of 15 amino acids. Germline lookup yields CDR1 SGHTA and CDR2 FQGNSA. CDR3 DNA sequence: TGTGCCAGCGGCTATGGCGGGAGTTCGTCCTACGAGCAGTACTTC. It encodes CASGYGGSSSYEQYF.

This chain connects TRBV29-1 to TRBJ1-5, with D maybe TRBD1 (6 bases). The CDR3 spans 14 residues. The V and J ends lost 7 bases and 6 bases respectively, with 19 bases between them. Germline V gene sequence: CDR1 SQVTM, CDR2 ANQGSEA. The CDR3 bases are TGCAGCGCTCAACCTACAGGGCCAGGTCAGCCCCAGCATTTT. It specifies CSAQPTGPGQPQHF.

The CDR3 region is CAWRDRAYTEAFF. DNA for the CDR3: TGTGCCTGGAGGGACAGGGCGTACACTGAAGCTTTCTTT. The chain recombines TRBV30 with TRBJ1-1; 8 bases map to TRBD1. V shed 3 bases, J shed 3 bases, and the junction held 3 bases outside the gene matches. This CDR3 spans 13 amino acids. CDR1 is GTSNPN, CDR2 SVGIG, per germline (reference sequence).